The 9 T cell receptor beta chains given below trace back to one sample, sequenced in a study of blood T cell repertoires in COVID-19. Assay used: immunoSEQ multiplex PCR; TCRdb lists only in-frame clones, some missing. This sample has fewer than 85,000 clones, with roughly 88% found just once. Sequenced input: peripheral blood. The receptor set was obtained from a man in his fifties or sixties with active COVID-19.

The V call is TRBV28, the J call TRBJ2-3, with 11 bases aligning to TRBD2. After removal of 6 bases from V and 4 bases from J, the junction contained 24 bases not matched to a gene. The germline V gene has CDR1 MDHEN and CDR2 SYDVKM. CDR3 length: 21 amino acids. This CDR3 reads CASSPSGGLAGGPIVPDTQYF. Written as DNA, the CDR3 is TGTGCCAGCAGCCCATCCGGAGGGCTAGCGGGAGGCCCTATCGTCCCAGATACGCAGTATTTT. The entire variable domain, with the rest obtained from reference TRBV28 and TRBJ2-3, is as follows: DVKVTQSSRYLVKRTGEKVFLECVQDMDHENMFWYRQDPGLGLRLIYFSYDVKMKEKGDIPEGYSVSREKKERFSLILESASTNQTSMYLCASSPSGGLAGGPIVPDTQYFGPGTRLTVL.

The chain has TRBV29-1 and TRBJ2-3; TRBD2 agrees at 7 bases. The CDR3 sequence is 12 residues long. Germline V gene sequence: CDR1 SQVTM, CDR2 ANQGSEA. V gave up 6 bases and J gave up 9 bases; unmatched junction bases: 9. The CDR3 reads CSVAGVGETQYF. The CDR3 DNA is TGCAGCGTCGCGGGGGTTGGAGAAACGCAGTATTTT.

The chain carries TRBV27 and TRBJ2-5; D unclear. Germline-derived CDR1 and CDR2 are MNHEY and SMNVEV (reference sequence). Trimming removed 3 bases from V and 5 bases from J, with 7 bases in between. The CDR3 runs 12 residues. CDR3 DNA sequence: TGTGCCAGCAGTTTCCCCGGGGAGACCCAGTACTTC. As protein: CASSFPGETQYF.

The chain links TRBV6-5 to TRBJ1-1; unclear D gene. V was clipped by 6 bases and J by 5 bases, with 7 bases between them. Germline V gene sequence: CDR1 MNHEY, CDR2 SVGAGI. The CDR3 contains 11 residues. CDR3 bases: TGTGCCAGCAGCAGTGTAACTGAAGCTTTCTTT. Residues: CASSSVTEAFF.

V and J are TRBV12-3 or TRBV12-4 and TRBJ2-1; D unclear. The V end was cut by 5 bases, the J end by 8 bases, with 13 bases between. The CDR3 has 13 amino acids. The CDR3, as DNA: TGTGCCAGCAGTACCCTTAGCCGGGATGAGCAGTTCTTC. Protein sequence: CASSTLSRDEQFF.

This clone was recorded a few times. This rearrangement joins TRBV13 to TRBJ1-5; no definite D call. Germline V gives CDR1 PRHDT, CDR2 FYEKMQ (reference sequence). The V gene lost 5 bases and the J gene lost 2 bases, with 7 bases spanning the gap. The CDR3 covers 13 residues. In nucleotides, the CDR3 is TGTGCCAGCAGCCGCGCGGGCAATCAGCCCCAGCATTTT. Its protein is CASSRAGNQPQHF.

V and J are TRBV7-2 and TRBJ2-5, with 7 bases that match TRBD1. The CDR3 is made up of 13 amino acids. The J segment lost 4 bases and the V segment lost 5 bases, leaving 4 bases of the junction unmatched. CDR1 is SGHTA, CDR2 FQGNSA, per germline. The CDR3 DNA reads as TGTGCCAGCAGCGCCGGGACAGCAGAGACCCAGTACTTC. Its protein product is CASSAGTAETQYF.

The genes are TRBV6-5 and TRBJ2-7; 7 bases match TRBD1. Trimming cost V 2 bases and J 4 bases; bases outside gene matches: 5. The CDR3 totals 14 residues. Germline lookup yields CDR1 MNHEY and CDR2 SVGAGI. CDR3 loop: CASSYGGQPYEQYF. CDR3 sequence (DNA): TGTGCCAGCAGTTACGGGGGACAGCCTTACGAGCAGTACTTC.

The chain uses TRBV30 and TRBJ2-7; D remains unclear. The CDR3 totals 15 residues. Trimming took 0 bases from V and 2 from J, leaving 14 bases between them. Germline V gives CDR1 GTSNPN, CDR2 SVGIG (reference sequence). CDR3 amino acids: CAWSVRGYAAYEQYF. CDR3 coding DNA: TGTGCCTGGAGTGTTAGAGGCTACGCGGCCTACGAGCAGTACTTC.